This TCR beta chain was captured by sequencing in a study of patients and donors after allogeneic stem cell transplantation. Trimming at V came to 4 bases and at J to 4 bases, leaving 9 bases not matched to a gene. Germline V gives CDR1 LNHNV, CDR2 YYDKDF (reference sequence). The CDR3 has 16 residues. TCRdb reanalysed the RT-PCR reads using MiXCR and keeps one entry per CDR3 protein. The sample contains hundreds of thousands of distinct CDR3 sequences, 15% to 20% of which appear only once. The sequence derives from a human donor who was either an allogeneic HSCT recipient or a stem cell or donor lymphocyte infusion donor (not recorded which). It is not recorded whose cells these are; they may come from a transplant donor. Sample: blood, either unsorted or a sorted T cell fraction (not recorded which). The rearrangement uses TRBV15 and TRBJ2-3; 9 nucleotides line up with TRBD2. In DNA, the CDR3 is TGTGCCACCAGCAAGTCGTACGGGACTAGCCCAGATACGCAGTATTTT. Translated: CATSKSYGTSPDTQYF.